This T cell receptor (beta chain) was profiled in a study of blood T cells in healthy people across ages. CDR3 length equals 20 residues. V was shortened by 5 bases and J by 13 bases, with 39 bases between the two germline ends. CDR1 and CDR2 (germline): LGHDT, YNNKEL (reference sequence). Isolation of PBMCs gave at least 7 million cells per sample. Alongside a J-beta primer mix, a sample-barcoded 5' primer served in a second PCR lasting roughly 7 to 11 cycles. TCRdb passed the 5' RACE reads through MiXCR, listing each CDR3 protein once. The data contain roughly 1.9 million distinct CDR3 sequences, about 39% of them seen just once; the ten biggest clones take up 23%.

The sequencing input was blood. This receptor was identified in a human donor in good health. The chain joins TRBV3-1 to TRBJ2-1; TRBD1 is a possible D gene (5 bases). DNA of the CDR3: TGTGCCAGCAGCTCAGAGTCCCGCCTAACAGGCGACCAACTTCAAGAGACCCAGTTCTTC. It translates to CASSSESRLTGDQLQETQFF.